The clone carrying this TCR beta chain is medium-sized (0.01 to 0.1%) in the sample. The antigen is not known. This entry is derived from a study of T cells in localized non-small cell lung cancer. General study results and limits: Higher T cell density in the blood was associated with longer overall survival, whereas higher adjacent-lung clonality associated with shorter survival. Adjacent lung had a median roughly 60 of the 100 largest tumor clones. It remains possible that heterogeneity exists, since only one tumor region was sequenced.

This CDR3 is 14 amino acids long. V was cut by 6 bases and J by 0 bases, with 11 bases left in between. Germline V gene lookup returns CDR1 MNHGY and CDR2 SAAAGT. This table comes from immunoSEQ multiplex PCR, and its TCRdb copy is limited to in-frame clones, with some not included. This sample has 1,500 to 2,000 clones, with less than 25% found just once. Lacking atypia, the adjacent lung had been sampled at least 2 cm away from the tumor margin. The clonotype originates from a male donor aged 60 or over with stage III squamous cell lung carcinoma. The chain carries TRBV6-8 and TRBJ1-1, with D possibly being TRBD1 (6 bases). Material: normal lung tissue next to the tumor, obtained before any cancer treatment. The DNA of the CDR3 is TGTGCCAGCAGGTGGGACACCGTGAACACTGAAGCTTTCTTT. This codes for CASRWDTVNTEAFF.